This passage covers 28 T cell receptor beta chains from one sample sequenced in a study of molecular identifiers for immune sequencing clone quantification. TCRdb re-derived calls from the PCR reads in MiXCR, one entry per CDR3 protein. The table has about 63,000 distinct CDR3 sequences, roughly a fifth seen once. Sequenced input: naive CD8+ T cells from blood, with Jurkat cell RNA spiked in. Subset reported: FACS-sorted CD8+CD4-CCR7+CD45RA+ naive T cells. These receptor sequences come from a human donor in good health. Some libraries in this study had Jurkat cell RNA spiked in.

The rearrangement joins TRBV19 to TRBJ2-5, with D possibly TRBD1 on 5 matching bases. The CDR3 spans 14 residues. Trimming cost V 11 bases and J 5 bases, with 21 bases left between them. Germline loops: CDR1 LNHDA, CDR2 SQIVND (reference sequence). The CDR3 is CAVGMGQGWETQYF. The CDR3 DNA follows: TGTGCCGTTGGGATGGGGCAGGGATGGGAGACCCAGTACTTC.

There are a few counts of this clonotype. This chain links TRBV12-3 or TRBV12-4 with TRBJ1-1, with D possibly TRBD1 on 5 matching bases. This CDR3 is built from 15 residues. Trimming left V 2 bases short and J 5 bases short, with 15 bases between. The CDR3 spells CASSLSWQGLTEAFF. The CDR3, as DNA: TGTGCCAGCAGTTTATCGTGGCAGGGCCTGACTGAAGCTTTCTTT.

This clonotype came up a few times. The chain has TRBV20-1 and TRBJ2-7, with 8 bases fitting TRBD2. The CDR3 extends over 15 amino acids. CDR1 is DFQATT, CDR2 SNEGSKA, per germline (reference sequence). The J segment lost 2 bases and the V segment lost 1 base, leaving 7 bases of the junction unmatched. DNA for the CDR3: TGCAGTGCTAGAGCGACGGGACTAGTAGCCTACGAGCAGTACTTC. Its translation: CSARATGLVAYEQYF.

On this clonotype: A single base separates this from a much larger clone, so it may be a read error. This chain connects TRBV28 to TRBJ1-5, with D perhaps TRBD1 (5 bases). Germline-derived CDR1 and CDR2 are MDHEN and SYDVKM. This CDR3 spans 15 amino acids. V dropped 5 bases and J dropped 2 bases, with 13 bases sitting between them. The CDR3 protein is CASSVQVLGNQPQHF. The CDR3 nucleotides are TGTGCCAGCAGTGTACAGGTATTAGGCAATCAGCCCCAGCATTTT.

As regards this clonotype: A much larger clone sits a single nucleotide away, making a read error possible. CDR3 region: CASSQVVSGELVF. CDR3 DNA: TGTGCCAGCAGCCAAGTTGTGTCCGGGGAGCTGGTTTTT. The chain recombines TRBV7-9 with TRBJ2-2, with D possibly TRBD2 on 5 matching bases. Per germline, CDR1 SEHNR and CDR2 FQNEAQ (reference sequence). The CDR3 is 13 residues long. The variable domain in full, completed from reference TRBV7-9 and TRBJ2-2, reads DTGVSQNPRHKITKRGQNVTFRCDPISEHNRLYWYRQTLGQGPEFLTYFQNEAQLEKSRLLSDRFSAERPKGSFSTLEIQRTEQGDSAMYLCASSQVVSGELVFGEGSRLTVL.

This clonotype came up many times. J is TRBJ2-4 and V is TRBV11-2; unclear D gene. This CDR3 contains 15 residues. Germline V gene lookup returns CDR1 SGHAT and CDR2 FQNNGV. The germline V and J ends were trimmed by 5 bases and 7 bases, with 18 bases remaining between them. In DNA, the CDR3 is TGTGCCAGCAGCATTCACTTAGGGCCCCAGAACATTCAGTACTTC. It codes for CASSIHLGPQNIQYF.

This clonotype was observed at least ten times. The chain combines TRBV7-9 with TRBJ2-3; D not certain. The V end lost 5 bases, the J end lost 4 bases, and 19 bases lay between the germline ends. The germline V gene encodes CDR1 SEHNR and CDR2 FQNEAQ (reference sequence). The CDR3 contains 16 residues. The CDR3 sequence: CASSPPVGASPDTQYF. CDR3 coding DNA: TGTGCCAGCAGCCCCCCGGTCGGAGCGTCACCAGATACGCAGTATTTT.

This clonotype was observed at least ten times. This chain joins TRBV11-3 and TRBJ2-7; D is uncertain. The CDR3 spans 13 residues. Germline CDR1 SGHNT, CDR2 YENEEA. Trimming took 5 bases from V and 5 from J, leaving 13 bases between them. The CDR3 reads CASSPNNRDEQYF. CDR3 nucleotides: TGTGCCAGCAGCCCAAACAATCGGGACGAGCAGTACTTC. The whole variable domain, filled in from reference TRBV11-3 and TRBJ2-7, reads EAGVVQSPRYKIIEKKQPVAFWCNPISGHNTLYWYLQNLGQGPELLIRYENEEAVDDSQLPKDRFSAERLKGVDSTLKIQPAELGDSAVYLCASSPNNRDEQYFGPGTRLTVT.

Ten or more counts support this clonotype. The chain has TRBV19 and TRBJ2-3; TRBD2 is a possible D gene (6 bases). Deletions cut 6 bases from V and 2 bases from J, with 15 bases between. Per the germline V gene, CDR1 is LNHDA and CDR2 is SQIVND (reference sequence). CDR3 length equals 15 residues. The CDR3 DNA follows: TGTGCCAGTAGCTCGTTGGTAGCGGCCACAGATACGCAGTATTTT. This encodes CASSSLVAATDTQYF.

The rearrangement links TRBV12-5 to TRBJ1-5, with 10 bases aligning to TRBD1. The CDR3 runs 20 residues. V was pared by 1 base and J by 4 bases, with 16 bases of the junction left unmatched. Germline CDR1 reads LGHNT; CDR2 reads FRNRAP. CDR3 nucleotide sequence: TGTGCTAGTGGTTTGGAACTTTCCGGGACAGGGGCGGGTTGGAATCAGCCCCAGCATTTT. Protein product: CASGLELSGTGAGWNQPQHF.

This clonotype was seen only a few times. This rearrangement joins TRBV27 to TRBJ2-1; D call uncertain. Germline loops: CDR1 MNHEY, CDR2 SMNVEV (reference sequence). CDR3 size: 13 residues. The ends were cut back, 2 bases at V and 5 bases at J, with 7 bases in the middle. CDR3 nucleotide sequence: TGTGCCAGCAGTTTAATTGGGGACAATGAGCAGTTCTTC. Its protein product is CASSLIGDNEQFF.

This clonotype was detected ten times or more. V gene TRBV7-9 combines with J gene TRBJ2-7, with 7 bases fitting TRBD1. The CDR3 consists of 17 residues. CDR1 SEHNR and CDR2 FQNEAQ come from the germline V gene (reference sequence). The V gene end was trimmed by 5 bases and the J gene end by 3 bases; junction bases not matched to a gene: 16. Here the CDR3 reads CASSPSLPSTGRYEQYF. The CDR3 DNA is TGTGCCAGCAGCCCTAGCCTCCCCTCGACAGGGCGCTACGAGCAGTACTTC.

This clonotype was detected only a few times. The chain is built from TRBV12-3 or TRBV12-4 and TRBJ1-1, with TRBD1 as a possible D gene (6 bases). The CDR3 covers 12 residues. Between the trimmed V and J ends, which lost 7 bases and 2 bases, there was a span of 8 bases. The CDR3 DNA sequence: TGTGCCAGCAAGACAGGAAACACTGAAGCTTTCTTT. Protein product: CASKTGNTEAFF.

This clonotype has a count of ten or more. This rearrangement joins TRBV7-9 to TRBJ2-3, with 7 bases aligning to TRBD2. The CDR3 covers 12 residues. In germline, CDR1 is SEHNR, CDR2 FQNEAQ (reference sequence). With 3 bases clipped from V and 11 bases from J, the junction kept 5 bases outside the gene matches. The CDR3 DNA reads TGTGCCAGCAGCTTTAGCGGGTCTGAGCAGTATTTT. As protein: CASSFSGSEQYF.

The sample holds many counts of this clonotype. The gene calls are TRBV10-3 and TRBJ2-3, with TRBD2 as a possible D gene (6 bases). Trimming left V 10 bases short and J 7 bases short, with 21 bases between. Germline values: CDR1 ENHRY, CDR2 SYGVKD. The CDR3 is made up of 14 amino acids. CDR3 protein: CASGDHATPHTQYF. CDR3 nucleotide sequence: TGTGCCAGCGGGGACCATGCAACCCCTCATACGCAGTATTTT.

This clonotype was seen at least ten times. The chain recombines TRBV7-2 with TRBJ2-1; D gene uncertain. V lost 2 bases to trimming and J lost 4 bases, with 12 bases between them. The CDR3 is 15 residues long. Germline V gene sequence: CDR1 SGHTA, CDR2 FQGNSA. The CDR3 bases are TGTGCCAGCAGCTTATACGTGGTGGGGTACAATGAGCAGTTCTTC. This encodes CASSLYVVGYNEQFF.

This clonotype turned up a few times. This chain links TRBV20-1 with TRBJ2-1; D may match TRBD1 or TRBD2 (5 bases each). V was trimmed by 4 bases and J by 3 bases, leaving 13 bases between them. Germline loops: CDR1 DFQATT, CDR2 SNEGSKA (reference sequence). The CDR3 is made up of 14 amino acids. Written as DNA, the CDR3 is TGCAGTGCTACAGGGACGAGCATCTACAATGAGCAGTTCTTC. This translates into CSATGTSIYNEQFF.

As concerns this clonotype: A much larger clone is a single base away; this may be a read error. This rearrangement joins TRBV11-2 to TRBJ2-3, with TRBD2 matching 8 bases. The CDR3 has 21 amino acids. Germline V lookup: CDR1 SGHAT, CDR2 FQNNGV. V was clipped by 2 bases and J by 4 bases; unmatched bases: 23. The CDR3 bases are TGTGCCAGCAGCTTAAGTAATTTCGGGATAGCGGGAAGGACGGGGCCAGATACGCAGTATTTT. Translated, it gives CASSLSNFGIAGRTGPDTQYF. The whole variable domain, filled in from reference TRBV11-2 and TRBJ2-3, reads EAGVAQSPRYKIIEKRQSVAFWCNPISGHATLYWYQQILGQGPKLLIQFQNNGVVDDSQLPKDRFSAERLKGVDSTLKIQPAKLEDSAVYLCASSLSNFGIAGRTGPDTQYFGPGTRLTVL.

This clonotype was picked up many times. The genes are TRBV14 and TRBJ2-4; D is unclear. The germline V and J ends were trimmed by 0 bases and 9 bases, with 6 bases remaining between them. Germline V lookup: CDR1 SGHDN, CDR2 FVKESK. The CDR3 consists of 12 residues. CDR3 bases: TGTGCCAGCAGCCAAGATCTGCGCATTCAGTACTTC. As protein: CASSQDLRIQYF.

This clonotype was seen at least ten times. The V and J genes are TRBV20-1 and TRBJ1-1; D unresolved. V was shortened by 6 bases and J by 3 bases, with 14 bases between the two germline ends. This CDR3 comprises 13 residues. The germline V gene encodes CDR1 DFQATT and CDR2 SNEGSKA (reference sequence). CDR3 loop: CSAAARRDTEAFF. The CDR3 nucleotides read TGCAGTGCGGCAGCCCGCCGGGACACTGAAGCTTTCTTT.

The rearrangement links TRBV2 to TRBJ1-5; maybe TRBD1 (6 bases). There are 15 residues in the CDR3. Germline V gene data show CDR1 as SNHLY and CDR2 as FYNNEI. Trimming removed 5 bases at V and 0 bases at J, with 11 bases between. CDR3 coding DNA: TGTGCCAGCAGTCCGGGGACATTTAGCAATCAGCCCCAGCATTTT. It encodes CASSPGTFSNQPQHF.

This clonotype was found many times. The V call is TRBV19, the J call TRBJ2-7, with 7 positions matching TRBD1. V gave up 3 bases and J gave up 1 base; unmatched junction bases: 0. This CDR3 has 13 amino acids. Germline CDR1 reads LNHDA; CDR2 reads SQIVND (reference sequence). This CDR3 reads CASSMTGSYEQYF. For the CDR3, the DNA is TGTGCCAGTAGTATGACAGGGTCCTACGAGCAGTACTTC. The whole variable domain, remainder taken from reference TRBV19 and TRBJ2-7, is DGGITQSPKYLFRKEGQNVTLSCEQNLNHDAMYWYRQDPGQGLRLIYYSQIVNDFQKGDIAEGYSVSREKKESFPLTVTSAQKNPTAFYLCASSMTGSYEQYFGPGTRLTVT.

Worth noting for this clonotype: With a much larger clone just one base away, this may be a read error. The V gene is TRBV2, the J gene TRBJ1-1, with 7 bases lining up with TRBD1. CDR3 length: 16 residues. With V trimmed by 2 bases and J by 4 bases, 10 bases remained unmatched. Per germline, CDR1 SNHLY and CDR2 FYNNEI. The CDR3 DNA reads TGTGCCAGCAGTGAATGGGACAGCGCAATGAGCACTGAAGCTTTCTTT. This encodes CASSEWDSAMSTEAFF. The whole variable domain, filled in from reference TRBV2 and TRBJ1-1, reads EPEVTQTPSHQVTQMGQEVILRCVPISNHLYFYWYRQILGQKVEFLVSFYNNEISEKSEIFDDQFSVERPDGSNFTLKIRSTKLEDSAMYFCASSEWDSAMSTEAFFGQGTRLTVV.

This clonotype is termed medium-sized. The rearrangement links TRBV7-2 to TRBJ2-3; D is perhaps TRBD2 (6 bases). The CDR3 has 15 residues. Trimming took 1 base from V and 2 from J, leaving 10 bases between them. CDR1 and CDR2 from the germline V gene are SGHTA and FQGNSA. The CDR3 region has the DNA TGTGCCAGCAGCTTAGGGAGCGGGCACACAGATACGCAGTATTTT. Translation gives CASSLGSGHTDTQYF.

This clonotype was counted many times. This chain uses TRBV3-1 with TRBJ2-3, with TRBD2 matching 10 bases. The CDR3 has 20 amino acids. Germline V gene sequence: CDR1 LGHDT, CDR2 YNNKEL (reference sequence). Unmatched junction bases numbered 13, after V lost 0 bases and J lost 1 base. The CDR3 DNA follows: TGTGCCAGCAGCCAAGAAATAGTACTAGCGGGACCAAGAGGCACAGATACGCAGTATTTT. Its translation: CASSQEIVLAGPRGTDTQYF.

This clonotype has a count of ten or more. The rearrangement joins TRBV7-6 to TRBJ2-7; 8 bases fit TRBD2. The length of the CDR3 is 15 residues. CDR1 is SGHVS, CDR2 FNYEAQ, per germline. Trimming at V came to 1 base and at J to 3 bases, leaving 5 bases not matched to a gene. CDR3 DNA sequence: TGTGCCAGCAGCTTAGGGGCGGGAGGAGTCTACGAGCAGTACTTC. Encoded protein: CASSLGAGGVYEQYF.

Many counts were recorded for this clonotype. The chain combines TRBV28 with TRBJ1-5; no clear D gene. The germline V gene has CDR1 MDHEN and CDR2 SYDVKM. The CDR3 is 15 amino acids. Trimming took 7 bases from V and 0 from J, leaving 13 bases between them. CDR3 protein: CASNPTDYSNQPQHF. CDR3 DNA: TGTGCCAGCAACCCAACCGATTATAGCAATCAGCCCCAGCATTTT.

This clonotype appeared many times. V is TRBV18 and J is TRBJ1-5, with D unclear. V shed 2 bases and J shed 3 bases, with 11 bases lying between them. Germline V gene sequence: CDR1 KGHSH, CDR2 LQKENI. There are 15 residues in the CDR3. This CDR3 is CASSPLLGINQPQHF. In DNA form, the CDR3 reads TGTGCCAGCTCACCATTGTTGGGTATCAATCAGCCCCAGCATTTT.